The rows below give T cell receptor beta chains drawn from one sample of a study of regulatory T cells in long-lasting Graves disease. One entry per CDR3 protein, called by TCRdb with MiXCR from the multiplex PCR reads. This table has fewer than 550,000 distinct CDR3 sequences, 20% to 25% appearing once. The material sequenced was peripheral blood mononuclear cells (PBMCs), taken when the disease was refractory, from a patient treated with antithyroid drugs. These receptors all come from a female donor with Graves disease. CDR3s include the opening cysteine and the closing phenylalanine or tryptophan.

V	J	CDR3
TRBV5-1	TRBJ1-2	CASSARTGYGYTF
TRBV7-9	TRBJ1-1	CASSLLTGLNTEAFF
TRBV19	TRBJ1-5	CASRFAGDQPQHF
TRBV7-2	TRBJ2-1	CASSVLGGGNEQFF
TRBV20-1	TRBJ2-7	CSATRGESYEQYF
TRBV12-3/TRBV12-4	TRBJ1-4	CASRRDSATNEKLFF
TRBV28	TRBJ2-4	CASSTERWGIGIQYF
TRBV6-1	TRBJ2-5	CASRQWDQETQYF
TRBV6-1	TRBJ2-5	CASVYGETQYF
TRBV10-3	TRBJ2-7	CAISESERGEQYF
TRBV5-1	TRBJ1-6	CASSQTGLSPLHF
TRBV6-1	TRBJ1-3	CASSVSRASGNTIYF
TRBV7-3	TRBJ2-5	CASSWDGPIGAQYF
TRBV29-1	TRBJ1-1	CSSGGQGAPNTEAFF
TRBV7-3	TRBJ2-2	CASSLTGFPEYTGELFF
TRBV19	TRBJ1-1	CASNENDFRVTEAFF
TRBV28	TRBJ2-7	CASSLSTGTPHEQYF
TRBV9	TRBJ1-1	CASNPGVAGMNTEAFF
TRBV20-1	TRBJ2-3	CSALSRGDTFTDTQYF
TRBV24-1	TRBJ1-4	CATSESGTVNEKLFF
TRBV14	TRBJ1-4	CASSQVTDEKLFF
TRBV6-2/TRBV6-3	TRBJ1-2	CASSYSTYGYTF
TRBV18	TRBJ2-5	CASSSTGQGTQETQYF
TRBV30	TRBJ1-4	CARNRGKNEKLFF
TRBV28	TRBJ2-1	CASSTQGIGGNEQFF
TRBV7-9	TRBJ2-7	CASSPRDRYEQYF
TRBV18	TRBJ1-5	CASSPRDSNQPQHF
TRBV5-6	TRBJ2-5	CASSWTPQETQYF
TRBV20-1	TRBJ2-7	CSARTTSGSLSSYEQYF
TRBV5-4	TRBJ2-7	CASTSVRGASYEQYF
TRBV12-3/TRBV12-4	TRBJ2-5	CASSFSLETQYF
TRBV12-3/TRBV12-4	TRBJ2-7	CASSTLQGQGQYF
TRBV10-3	TRBJ2-5	CAIKGGEQGQETQYF
TRBV27	TRBJ2-7	CASSSLAGLGWEQYF
TRBV7-9	TRBJ2-7	CASSSSGSNYEQYF
TRBV6-1	TRBJ1-1	CASRSGNTEAFF
TRBV15	TRBJ2-2	CATSPTQGADTGELFF
TRBV15	TRBJ1-2	CATSKDRGNRVVGYTF
TRBV19	TRBJ1-1	CASSITGGVNTEAFF
TRBV11-2	TRBJ1-2	CASSSIESLPTNYGYTF
TRBV20-1	TRBJ2-7	CSAARSTYEQYF
TRBV6-1	TRBJ1-1	CASSETGRGEAFF
TRBV28	TRBJ2-6	CASSAYPGQGSGANVLTF
TRBV5-4	TRBJ1-2	CASSFVPVNKDGGYTF
TRBV27	TRBJ1-1	CASSSEGLGWTEAFF